The rows below give T cell receptor beta chains drawn from one sample of a study of blood T cell repertoires in COVID-19. The assay was immunoSEQ multiplex PCR, and TCRdb's table has in-frame clones only and misses some. The sample carries a few hundred thousand clones, approximately 89% recorded once. Sequences were obtained from peripheral blood. The receptor set was obtained from a woman in her twenties or thirties with COVID-19, enrolled during active disease. Both conserved end residues are part of each CDR3. Each record gives: D gene, J gene, V gene, clone size, CDR3 protein, CDR3 DNA. The D gene is left open where the match is weak. Size is omitted from some rows. Given values are once, few, many or a class for expanded clones.

D: TRBD1; J: TRBJ1-1; V: TRBV5-1; size: few; CDR3: CASSLIAGGASTEAFF; DNA: TGCGCCAGCAGCTTAATAGCAGGGGGCGCTTCCACTGAAGCTTTCTTT
D: NA; J: TRBJ1-1; V: TRBV18; size: NA; CDR3: CASSPRTRRNTEAFF; DNA: TGTGCCAGCTCACCAAGGACAAGGAGGAACACTGAAGCTTTCTTT
D: TRBD1; J: TRBJ2-5; V: TRBV5-5; size: once; CDR3: CASSARQGRSETQYF; DNA: TGTGCCAGCAGCGCACGACAGGGTCGGTCAGAGACCCAGTACTTC
D: TRBD2; J: TRBJ2-3; V: TRBV24-1; size: NA; CDR3: CATSDRTSGGAGDTQYF; DNA: TGTGCCACCAGTGATCGGACTAGCGGGGGGGCCGGGGATACGCAGTATTTT
D: TRBD1; J: TRBJ1-1; V: TRBV12-3/TRBV12-4; size: NA; CDR3: CASSMTGEVGAFF; DNA: TGTGCCAGCAGTATGACAGGGGAGGTGGGAGCTTTCTTT
D: TRBD1; J: TRBJ1-2; V: TRBV9; size: NA; CDR3: CASSVARQGVYGYTF; DNA: TGTGCCAGCAGCGTAGCTCGACAGGGAGTCTATGGCTACACCTTC
D: TRBD1; J: TRBJ2-7; V: TRBV2; size: NA; CDR3: CASRTGASYEQYF; DNA: TGTGCCAGCAGGACAGGGGCCTCCTACGAGCAGTACTTC
D: TRBD1; J: TRBJ1-1; V: TRBV9; size: many; CDR3: CASSVDGRTGRAFF; DNA: TGTGCCAGCAGCGTAGACGGTCGGACAGGGCGAGCTTTCTTT
D: NA; J: TRBJ1-5; V: TRBV19; size: few; CDR3: CASRAGFNQPQHF; DNA: TGTGCCAGTAGGGCAGGGTTTAATCAGCCCCAGCATTTT
D: TRBD1; J: TRBJ1-5; V: TRBV4-1; size: NA; CDR3: CASSQDSGRGRNSNQPQHF; DNA: TGCGCCAGCAGCCAAGATTCTGGTAGGGGGCGGAATAGCAATCAGCCCCAGCATTTT